This T cell receptor (beta chain) was observed in a study of T cells after yellow fever vaccination. This clonotype was counted at least ten times. Its antigen is not known. Study outcomes and limitations: Abundant contaminating clonotypes from the bulk population could appear in FACS-sorted repertoires.

One entry per CDR3 protein, called by TCRdb with MiXCR from the 5' RACE reads. The sample shows about 350,000 distinct CDR3 sequences, 4.1% of them seen only once. The trim removed 4 bases at V and 0 bases at J, leaving 4 bases unmatched. In germline, CDR1 is SGHRS, CDR2 YFSETQ. The CDR3 contains 15 residues. The specimen comprised PBMCs, sampled 5 days after the yellow fever booster vaccination. The receptor was isolated from a man younger than 35 who received the YFV17D yellow fever vaccine. The V and J genes are TRBV5-1 and TRBJ1-3; TRBD1 matches at 7 bases. The CDR3 DNA is TGCGCCAGCAGCATGCAGGGGGGCTCTGGAAACACCATATATTTT. Its translation: CASSMQGGSGNTIYF. The full variable domain, in which reference TRBV5-1 and TRBJ1-3 provide the parts outside the CDR3, is KAGVTQTPRYLIKTRGQQVTLSCSPISGHRSVSWYQQTPGQGLQFLFEYFSETQRNKGNFPGRFSGRQFSNSRSEMNVSTLELGDSALYLCASSMQGGSGNTIYFGEGSWLTVV.